A single sample gave rise to the 20 T cell receptor beta chains below, sequenced in a study of identifying expanded T cells in peripheral blood. Using immunoSEQ multiplex PCR, the repertoire was profiled, and TCRdb retains in-frame clones only, with some absent. The sample has about 97,000 clones; 87% are singletons. Sample: blood. The receptors shown here come from a person aged 18 to 75 in good health.

This chain uses TRBV5-1 with TRBJ2-1; possible D gene TRBD1, 6 bases. Trimming pared 0 bases from V and 0 bases from J, leaving 28 bases between. This CDR3 has 22 amino acids. In germline, CDR1 is SGHRS, CDR2 YFSETQ. CDR3 sequence reads: CASSLGPGANIYYRSSYNEQFF. In DNA, the CDR3 is TGCGCCAGCAGCTTGGGGCCAGGGGCCAACATCTATTATAGGAGCTCCTACAATGAGCAGTTCTTC.

The V and J genes are TRBV4-3 and TRBJ1-2; 11 bases line up with TRBD1. The J segment lost 5 bases and the V segment lost 0 bases, leaving 5 bases of the junction unmatched. The CDR3 contains 16 residues. CDR1 LGHNA and CDR2 YSLEER come from the germline V gene. In nucleotides, the CDR3 is TGCGCCAGCAGCCAAGACGGACAGGGGGCAGGTTATGGCTACACCTTC. Translated: CASSQDGQGAGYGYTF.

The chain couples TRBV23-1 to TRBJ1-1; 8 positions match TRBD1. TRBV23-1 qualifies as an ORF whose function is uncertain. J gave up 4 bases and V 6 bases, and 10 bases lay outside the gene matches. This CDR3 has 15 residues. The CDR3 here is CASRRLQGDGTEAFF. The CDR3 DNA is TGCGCCAGCAGAAGACTACAGGGGGATGGCACTGAAGCTTTCTTT.

This sequence joins TRBV4-3 and TRBJ2-7; maybe TRBD1 (6 bases). In germline, CDR1 is LGHNA, CDR2 YSLEER. Trimming cost V 1 base and J 3 bases, with 13 bases left between them. CDR3 length: 15 amino acids. Written as DNA, the CDR3 is TGCGCCAGCAGCCAAGGGACAGAGCACTACTACGAGCAGTACTTC. As protein: CASSQGTEHYYEQYF.

A word on this clone: One end of the junction fails to match germline, which may point to a read error. This chain uses TRBV7-2 with TRBJ1-2; maybe TRBD1 (5 bases). Germline CDR1 and CDR2: SGHTA and FQGNSA. The CDR3 is 13 residues long. The chain's CDR3 is CASSLVVATAENF. CDR3 coding DNA: TGTGCCAGCAGCTTAGTGGTCGCGACAGCGGAAAACTTC.

A single count supports this clone. Other DNA variants within this sample encode the same CDR3. The V call is TRBV4-3, the J call TRBJ1-4; D might be TRBD1 (5 bases). Germline-derived CDR1 and CDR2 are LGHNA and YSLEER. The CDR3 is 14 amino acids. V dropped 1 base and J dropped 8 bases, with 11 bases sitting between them. CDR3 nucleotide sequence: TGCGCCAGCAGCCAAGGGCAGGGACGAGAAAAACTGTTTTTT. This translates into CASSQGQGREKLFF.

This clone was counted between two and nine times. The J gene is TRBJ1-1, the V gene TRBV7-9; D ambiguous. The V gene lost 6 bases and the J gene lost 2 bases, with 7 bases spanning the gap. The germline V gene has CDR1 SEHNR and CDR2 FQNEAQ (reference sequence). CDR3 length equals 12 residues. Here the CDR3 reads CASSTGNTEAFF. The CDR3 DNA follows: TGTGCCAGCAGTACGGGAAACACTGAAGCTTTCTTT. The full variable domain, with the rest looked up from reference TRBV7-9 and TRBJ1-1, is DTGVSQNPRHKITKRGQNVTFRCDPISEHNRLYWYRQTLGQGPEFLTYFQNEAQLEKSRLLSDRFSAERPKGSFSTLEIQRTEQGDSAMYLCASSTGNTEAFFGQGTRLTVV.

V gene TRBV6-4 combines with J gene TRBJ2-3; no definite D call. V was clipped by 2 bases and J by 2 bases, with 5 bases between them. This CDR3 is 13 amino acids long. The germline CDR1 and CDR2 sequences are MRHNA and SNTAGT. The CDR3 here is CASSDGDTDTQYF. The CDR3 nucleotides are TGTGCCAGCAGTGACGGGGACACAGATACGCAGTATTTT.

This chain connects TRBV11-2 to TRBJ2-7, with D perhaps given as TRBD1 or TRBD2 (5 bases each). Germline V lookup: CDR1 SGHAT, CDR2 FQNNGV. V shed 4 bases and J shed 9 bases, with 22 bases lying between them. This CDR3 contains 15 residues. CDR3 DNA sequence: TGTGCCAGCAGCTCCTGGGACCGGGATACGGTCGGGCAGTACTTC. As protein: CASSSWDRDTVGQYF.

The CDR3 sequence: CAISGQGYSYEQYF. The CDR3 coding sequence is TGTGCCATCAGTGGACAGGGGTACTCCTACGAGCAGTACTTC. V gene TRBV10-3 combines with J gene TRBJ2-7; 8 nucleotides match TRBD1. The CDR3 loop spans 14 amino acids. Looked up from germline, CDR1 is ENHRY and CDR2 is SYGVKD. V was pared by 4 bases and J by 0 bases, with 2 bases of the junction left unmatched.

This rearrangement joins TRBV7-2 to TRBJ2-3; 8 bases are a match to TRBD2. The V gene's germline CDR1 is SGHTA and CDR2 FQGNSA. V lost 5 bases to trimming and J lost 0 bases; unmatched junction nucleotides: 10. The CDR3 contains 17 residues. The CDR3 protein is CASSLGAGGGSTDTQYF. DNA of the CDR3: TGTGCCAGCAGCCTCGGGGCCGGCGGGGGGAGCACAGATACGCAGTATTTT.

The J gene is TRBJ2-1, the V gene TRBV29-1; D remains ambiguous. The CDR3 sequence is 13 residues long. V dropped 5 bases and J dropped 4 bases, with 12 bases sitting between them. Germline V lookup: CDR1 SQVTM, CDR2 ANQGSEA. In DNA, the CDR3 is TGCAGCGTTCACCCCTCTAATTACAATGAGCAGTTCTTC. Translating gives CSVHPSNYNEQFF.

The genes are TRBV15 and TRBJ2-5; 7 bases line up with TRBD1. V shed 5 bases and J 1 base; nucleotides not matched to a gene: 4. This CDR3 has 14 amino acids. CDR1 and CDR2 (germline): LNHNV, YYDKDF (reference sequence). Written as DNA, the CDR3 is TGTGCCACCAGCTTCCGGGACAGCCAAGAGACCCAGTACTTC. Amino acids: CATSFRDSQETQYF.

J is TRBJ1-1 and V is TRBV11-2; D is undetermined. Germline lookup yields CDR1 SGHAT and CDR2 FQNNGV. Trimming left V 0 bases short and J 6 bases short, with 8 bases between. The CDR3 is 13 residues long. The DNA for the CDR3 is TGTGCCAGCAGCTTAGATGTTGTGGCTGAAGCTTTCTTT. Amino acid sequence: CASSLDVVAEAFF. Drawing the rest from reference TRBV11-2 and TRBJ1-1, the complete variable domain is EAGVAQSPRYKIIEKRQSVAFWCNPISGHATLYWYQQILGQGPKLLIQFQNNGVVDDSQLPKDRFSAERLKGVDSTLKIQPAKLEDSAVYLCASSLDVVAEAFFGQGTRLTVV.

The chain has TRBV5-1 and TRBJ2-7; D is uncertain. The CDR3 length is 15 residues. Germline V gene sequence: CDR1 SGHRS, CDR2 YFSETQ. V was cut by 4 bases and J by 0 bases, with 14 bases left in between. The CDR3 DNA follows: TGCGCCAGCAGCCAAGATTTAGGTAGCTCCTACGAGCAGTACTTC. Translation gives CASSQDLGSSYEQYF.

The chain employs TRBV7-6 and TRBJ1-1; TRBD1 aligns across 8 bases. The V gene end was trimmed by 0 bases and the J gene end by 6 bases; junction bases not matched to a gene: 0. Germline V lookup: CDR1 SGHVS, CDR2 FNYEAQ. CDR3 length: 13 residues. The DNA for the CDR3 is TGTGCCAGCAGCTTAGCGACAGGGGCTGAAGCTTTCTTT. It translates to CASSLATGAEAFF.

The sample holds one count of this clone. This chain uses TRBV15 with TRBJ1-5; weak D call: TRBD1 (5 bases). V was clipped by 5 bases and J by 0 bases, with 29 bases between them. CDR1 and CDR2 (germline): LNHNV, YYDKDF (reference sequence). The CDR3 sequence is 21 residues long. The CDR3 DNA reads TGTGCCACCAGCGATGCCTCGATCGCGGGACGACAAATCAATAGCAATCAGCCCCAGCATTTT. It translates to CATSDASIAGRQINSNQPQHF.

This clone was detected only a few times. This chain links TRBV4-2 with TRBJ1-1; a weak D match, TRBD1 (6 bases). This CDR3 region has 15 residues. The germline CDR1 and CDR2 sequences are LGHNA and YNFKEQ. Trimming took 0 bases from V and 6 from J, leaving 14 bases between them. The CDR3 is CASSQDIGRGAEAFF. The DNA of the CDR3 is TGTGCCAGCAGCCAAGATATCGGCAGGGGAGCTGAAGCTTTCTTT.

The V call is TRBV27, the J call TRBJ2-7; no reliable D call. The CDR3 has 18 amino acids. Trimming removed 3 bases from V and 1 base from J, with 22 bases in between. CDR1 and CDR2 (germline): MNHEY, SMNVEV (reference sequence). CDR3 sequence (DNA): TGTGCCAGCAGTTTTTGGTCGGGTAGGGCGGTCCCATCCTACGAGCAGTACTTC. It yields the protein CASSFWSGRAVPSYEQYF.

The chain employs TRBV7-6 and TRBJ2-5; 7 nucleotides match TRBD1. V trimming: 1 base; J trimming: 4 bases; junction bases outside the gene matches: 6. The germline gives CDR1 SGHVS, CDR2 FNYEAQ. The CDR3 is 15 residues long. CDR3 loop: CASSLGGTGVETQYF. CDR3 bases: TGTGCCAGCAGCTTAGGGGGCACAGGGGTAGAGACCCAGTACTTC.